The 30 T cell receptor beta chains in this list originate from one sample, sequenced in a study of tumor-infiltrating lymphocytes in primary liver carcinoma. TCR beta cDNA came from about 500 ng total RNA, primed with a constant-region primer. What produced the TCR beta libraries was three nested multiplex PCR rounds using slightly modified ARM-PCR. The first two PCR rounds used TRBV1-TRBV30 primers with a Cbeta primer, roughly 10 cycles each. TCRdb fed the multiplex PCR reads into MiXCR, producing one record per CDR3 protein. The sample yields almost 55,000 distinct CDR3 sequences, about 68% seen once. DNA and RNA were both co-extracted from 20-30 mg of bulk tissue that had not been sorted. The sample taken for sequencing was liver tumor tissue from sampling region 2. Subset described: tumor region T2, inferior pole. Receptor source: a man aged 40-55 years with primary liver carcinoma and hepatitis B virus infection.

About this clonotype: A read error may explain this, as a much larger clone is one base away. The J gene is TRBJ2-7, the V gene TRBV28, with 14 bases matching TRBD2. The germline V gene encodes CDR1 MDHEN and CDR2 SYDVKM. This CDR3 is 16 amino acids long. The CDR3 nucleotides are TGTGCCAGCAGTTCCTCGGGACTAGCGGGAGCCTACGAGCAGTGCTTC. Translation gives CASSSSGLAGAYEQCF. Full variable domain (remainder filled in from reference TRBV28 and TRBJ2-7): DVKVTQSSRYLVKRTGEKVFLECVQDMDHENMFWYRQDPGLGLRLIYFSYDVKMKEKGDIPEGYSVSREKKERFSLILESASTNQTSMYLCASSSSGLAGAYEQCFGPGTRLTVT.

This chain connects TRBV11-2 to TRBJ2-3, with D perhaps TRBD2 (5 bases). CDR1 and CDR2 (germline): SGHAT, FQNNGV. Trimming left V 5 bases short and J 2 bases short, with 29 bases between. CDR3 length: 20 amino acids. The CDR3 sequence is CASSPDDPLQIARDTDTQYF. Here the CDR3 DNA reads TGTGCCAGCAGCCCCGATGACCCCCTACAGATAGCGAGAGACACAGATACGCAGTATTTT.

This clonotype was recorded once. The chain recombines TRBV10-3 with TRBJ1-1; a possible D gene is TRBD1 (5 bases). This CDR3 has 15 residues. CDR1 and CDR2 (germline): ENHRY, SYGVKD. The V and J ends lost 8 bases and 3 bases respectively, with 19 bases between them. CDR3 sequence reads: CAIGPRGDRYTEAFF. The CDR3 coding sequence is TGTGCCATCGGTCCAAGGGGCGATCGGTACACTGAAGCTTTCTTT.

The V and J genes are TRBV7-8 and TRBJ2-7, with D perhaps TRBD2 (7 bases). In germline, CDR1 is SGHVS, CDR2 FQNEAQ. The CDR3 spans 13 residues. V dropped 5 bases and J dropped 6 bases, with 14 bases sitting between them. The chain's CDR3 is CASSREGGVEQYF. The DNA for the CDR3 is TGTGCCAGCAGCAGGGAGGGGGGTGTCGAGCAGTACTTC.

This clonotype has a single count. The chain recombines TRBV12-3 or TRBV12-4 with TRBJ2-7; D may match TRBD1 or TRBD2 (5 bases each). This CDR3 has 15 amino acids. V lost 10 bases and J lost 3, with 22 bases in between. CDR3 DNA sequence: TGTGCCATCATTTTTACCGGGACCCCACTCTACGAGCAGTACTTC. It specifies CAIIFTGTPLYEQYF.

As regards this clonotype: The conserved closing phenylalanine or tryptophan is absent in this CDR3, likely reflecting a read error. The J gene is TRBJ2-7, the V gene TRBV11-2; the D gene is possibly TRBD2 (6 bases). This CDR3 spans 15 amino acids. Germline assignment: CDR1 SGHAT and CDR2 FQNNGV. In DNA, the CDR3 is TGCGCCAGCAGCTCAACCCGGGGGAGAAGATACGATCAGTACCTC. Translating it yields CASSSTRGRRYDQYL.

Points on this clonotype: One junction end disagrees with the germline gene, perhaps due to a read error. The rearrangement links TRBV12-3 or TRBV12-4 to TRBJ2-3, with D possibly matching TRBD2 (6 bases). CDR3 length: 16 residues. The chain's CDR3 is CASSPGLKGGTDMQYF. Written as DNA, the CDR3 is TGTGCCAGCAGTCCCGGACTAAAGGGAGGTACAGATATGCAGTATTTT.

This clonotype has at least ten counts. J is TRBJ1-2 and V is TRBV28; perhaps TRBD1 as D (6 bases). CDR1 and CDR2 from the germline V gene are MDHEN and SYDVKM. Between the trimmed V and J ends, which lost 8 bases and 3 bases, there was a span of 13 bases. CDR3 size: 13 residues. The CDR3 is CASLLEGDYGYTF. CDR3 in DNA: TGTGCCAGCCTACTTGAGGGGGACTATGGCTACACCTTC.

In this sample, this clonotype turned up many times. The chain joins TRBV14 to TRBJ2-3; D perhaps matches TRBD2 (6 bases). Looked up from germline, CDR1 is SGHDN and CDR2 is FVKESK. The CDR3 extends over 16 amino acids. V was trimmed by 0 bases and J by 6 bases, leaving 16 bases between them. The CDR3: CASSQDLPGDGDTQYF. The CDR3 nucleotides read TGTGCCAGCAGCCAAGATCTACCGGGAGACGGGGATACGCAGTATTTT.

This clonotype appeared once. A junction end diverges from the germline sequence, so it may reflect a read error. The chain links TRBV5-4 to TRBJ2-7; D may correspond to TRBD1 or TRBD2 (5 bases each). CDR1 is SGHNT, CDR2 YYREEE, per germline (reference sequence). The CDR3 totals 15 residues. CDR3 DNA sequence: TGTGTCAGCAGCTGGGATGGATTAGTCGGGGACGAGCAGAACTTC. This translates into CVSSWDGLVGDEQNF.

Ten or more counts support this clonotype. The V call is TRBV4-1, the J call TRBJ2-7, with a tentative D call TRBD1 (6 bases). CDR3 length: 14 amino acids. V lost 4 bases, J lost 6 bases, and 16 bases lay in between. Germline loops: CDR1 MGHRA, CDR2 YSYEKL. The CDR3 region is CASSRGLDLGEQYF. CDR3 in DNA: TGCGCCAGCAGCCGGGGGCTAGATCTGGGCGAGCAGTACTTC.

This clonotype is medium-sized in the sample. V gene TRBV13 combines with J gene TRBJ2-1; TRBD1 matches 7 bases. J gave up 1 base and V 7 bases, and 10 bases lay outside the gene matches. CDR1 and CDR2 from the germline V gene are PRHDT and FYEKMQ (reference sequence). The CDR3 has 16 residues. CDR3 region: CASTPRGQTSYNEQFF. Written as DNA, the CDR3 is TGTGCCAGCACGCCAAGGGGACAGACTTCCTACAATGAGCAGTTCTTC.

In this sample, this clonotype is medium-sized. The CDR3 loop is CSVELTESYEQYF. In DNA, the CDR3 is TGCAGCGTTGAATTAACAGAATCCTACGAGCAGTACTTC. The gene calls are TRBV29-1 and TRBJ2-7; D ambiguous. Per germline, CDR1 SQVTM and CDR2 ANQGSEA. The V end was cut by 2 bases, the J end by 1 base, with 9 bases between. The CDR3 is 13 amino acids.

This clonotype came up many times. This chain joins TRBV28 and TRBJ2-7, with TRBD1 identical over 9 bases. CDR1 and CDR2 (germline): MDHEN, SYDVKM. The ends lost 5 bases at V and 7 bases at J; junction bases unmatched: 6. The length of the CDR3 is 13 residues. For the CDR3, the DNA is TGTGCCAGCAGTCGGGACAGGGACCTTGAGCAGTACTTC. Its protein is CASSRDRDLEQYF.

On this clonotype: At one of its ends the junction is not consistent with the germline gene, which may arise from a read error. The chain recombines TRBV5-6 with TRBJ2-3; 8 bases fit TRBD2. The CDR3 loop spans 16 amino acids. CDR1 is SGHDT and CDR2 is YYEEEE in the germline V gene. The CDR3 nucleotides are TGTGCCAGCAGCATCGGGGCGAGCGGGAGTGCAGATACGCTGTATTTT. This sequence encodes CASSIGASGSADTLYF.

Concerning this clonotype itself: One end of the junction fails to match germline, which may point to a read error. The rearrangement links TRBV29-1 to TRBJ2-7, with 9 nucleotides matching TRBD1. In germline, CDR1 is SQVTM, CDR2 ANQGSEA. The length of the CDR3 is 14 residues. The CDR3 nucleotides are TGCAGCGTTATAACAGGGGGCATCTCCCACGAGCAGTACTTC. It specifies CSVITGGISHEQYF.

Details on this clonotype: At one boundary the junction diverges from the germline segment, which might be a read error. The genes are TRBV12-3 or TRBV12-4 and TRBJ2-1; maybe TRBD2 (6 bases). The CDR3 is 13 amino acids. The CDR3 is CGSSWGLGGEQFF. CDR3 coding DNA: TGTGGCAGCAGTTGGGGACTGGGAGGAGAGCAGTTCTTC.

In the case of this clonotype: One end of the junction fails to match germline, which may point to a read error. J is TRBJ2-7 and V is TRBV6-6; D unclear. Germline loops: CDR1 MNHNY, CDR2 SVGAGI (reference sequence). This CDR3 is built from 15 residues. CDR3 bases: TGTGCCAGCAGTTATTTGCCACAACCGACCTACGAGCGGTACTTC. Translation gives CASSYLPQPTYERYF.

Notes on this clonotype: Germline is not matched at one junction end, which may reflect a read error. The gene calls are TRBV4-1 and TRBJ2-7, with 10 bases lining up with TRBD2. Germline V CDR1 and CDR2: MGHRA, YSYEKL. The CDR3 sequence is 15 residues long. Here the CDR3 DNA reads TGCGCTAGCAGCCAAGTCTCTAGCGGGAGCTACGAGCAGTACTTC. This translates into CASSQVSSGSYEQYF.

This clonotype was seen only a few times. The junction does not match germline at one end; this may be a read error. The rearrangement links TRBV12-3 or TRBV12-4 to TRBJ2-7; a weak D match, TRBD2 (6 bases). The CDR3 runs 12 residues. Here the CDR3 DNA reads TGTGCCAGCAGAGGGGACTCCTACGAGCAGTATTTC. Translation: CASRGDSYEQYF.

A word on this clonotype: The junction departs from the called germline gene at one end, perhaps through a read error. Here the CDR3 DNA reads TGTACCAGCAGGGCAGGGGACAGATCCTGGGCCAACGTCCAGACTTTC. Protein product: CTSRAGDRSWANVQTF. V is TRBV6-5 and J is TRBJ2-6, with 7 nucleotides matching TRBD1. The CDR3 is 16 residues long. Germline assignment: CDR1 MNHEY and CDR2 SVGAGI.

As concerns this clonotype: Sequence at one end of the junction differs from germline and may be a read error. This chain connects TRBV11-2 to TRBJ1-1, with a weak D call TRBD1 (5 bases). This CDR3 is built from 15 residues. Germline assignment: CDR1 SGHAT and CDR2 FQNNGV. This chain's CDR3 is CASCLEPGPSTETFF. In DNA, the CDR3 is TGTGCCAGCTGCTTAGAACCGGGGCCGAGCACTGAAACTTTCTTT. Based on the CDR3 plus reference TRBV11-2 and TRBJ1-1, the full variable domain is EAGVAQSPRYKIIEKRQSVAFWCNPISGHATLYWYQQILGQGPKLLIQFQNNGVVDDSQLPKDRFSAERLKGVDSTLKIQPAKLEDSAVYLCASCLEPGPSTETFFGQGTRLTVV.

The CDR3 coding sequence is TGCGCCAGCAGCCAAGATCGGGTGATACAGCACCATCATTTT. Translated, it gives CASSQDRVIQHHHF. This chain joins TRBV4-1 and TRBJ1-5; D gene uncertain. Germline CDR1 reads MGHRA; CDR2 reads YSYEKL. V was cut by 0 bases and J by 16 bases, with 19 bases left in between. The length of the CDR3 is 14 residues.

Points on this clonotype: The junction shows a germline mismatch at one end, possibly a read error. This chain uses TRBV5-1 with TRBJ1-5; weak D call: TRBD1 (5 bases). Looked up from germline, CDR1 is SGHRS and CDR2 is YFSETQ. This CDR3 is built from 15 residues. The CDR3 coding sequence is TGCACTAGCAGCTTGGCAGGGTTGGGAAATCTGCCCCAGCATTTT. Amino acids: CTSSLAGLGNLPQHF.

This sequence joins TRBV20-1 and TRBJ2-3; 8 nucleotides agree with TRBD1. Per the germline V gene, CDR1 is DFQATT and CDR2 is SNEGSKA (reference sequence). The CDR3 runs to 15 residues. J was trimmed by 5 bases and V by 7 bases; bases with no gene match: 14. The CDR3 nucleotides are TGCAGTGGCATCGGGACAGGATCTTTCAGAGATACGCAGTATTTT. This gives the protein CSGIGTGSFRDTQYF.

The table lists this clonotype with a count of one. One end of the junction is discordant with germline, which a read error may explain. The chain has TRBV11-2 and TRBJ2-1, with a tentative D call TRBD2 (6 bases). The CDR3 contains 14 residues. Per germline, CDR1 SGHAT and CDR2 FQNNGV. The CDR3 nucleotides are TGTGTCAGCAGCATGACTAGTGTGTACAATGAGCTGTTCTTC. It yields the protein CVSSMTSVYNELFF.

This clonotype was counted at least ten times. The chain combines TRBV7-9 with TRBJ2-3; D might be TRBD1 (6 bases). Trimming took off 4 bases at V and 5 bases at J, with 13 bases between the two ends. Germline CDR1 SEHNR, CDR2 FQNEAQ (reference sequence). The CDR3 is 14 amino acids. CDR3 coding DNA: TGTGCCAGCAGCTGGACGCAGGGGAGAGATACGCAGTATTTT. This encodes CASSWTQGRDTQYF.

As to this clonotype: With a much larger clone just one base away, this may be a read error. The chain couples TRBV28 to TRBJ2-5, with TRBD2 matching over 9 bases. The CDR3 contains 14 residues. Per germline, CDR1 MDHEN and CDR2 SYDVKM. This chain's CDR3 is CASRGAGGQEIQYF. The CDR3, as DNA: TGTGCCAGCAGGGGAGCGGGGGGACAAGAGATCCAGTACTTC.

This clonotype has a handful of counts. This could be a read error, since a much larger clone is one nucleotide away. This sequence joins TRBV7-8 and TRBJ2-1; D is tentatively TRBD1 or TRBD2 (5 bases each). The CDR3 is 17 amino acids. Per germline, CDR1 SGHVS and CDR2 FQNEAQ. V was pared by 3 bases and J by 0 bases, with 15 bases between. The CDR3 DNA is TGTGCCAGCAGCTTGGACGGAGCTGGGGGCTCCTACAATGAGCAGTTCTTC. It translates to CASSLDGAGGSYNEQFF.

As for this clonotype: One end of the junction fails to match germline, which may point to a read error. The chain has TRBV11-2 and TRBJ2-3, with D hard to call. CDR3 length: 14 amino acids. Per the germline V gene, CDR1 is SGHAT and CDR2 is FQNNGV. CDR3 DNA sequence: TGTGCCAGCAGCCCGGGCTCCCCATCAGATACGAAGCATTTT. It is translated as CASSPGSPSDTKHF.